The 13 T cell receptor beta chains given below trace back to one sample, sequenced in a study of shared clonotypes between healthy human individuals (dated by TCRdb to 2018 to 2021). The method was the immunoSEQ multiplex PCR assay. The immuneACCESS repertoire file appears here via TCRdb, limited to in-frame rearrangements. These files lack a portion of the clones; in checked studies, under half of the deficit traces to unresolved V genes, and the cause of the others is not known. For this sample the table gives millions of clones, of which more than 80% were detected only once. The ten largest clonotypes hold 0.11% to 0.15% of the sample. The sequenced sample consisted of naive CD4+ T cells sorted from blood. Read against the paper, the sample's cell subset or site label means: CD45RA+ positively selected. The source is a man between 18 and 35 years old in good health.

A single count supports this clone. This sequence joins TRBV11-3 and TRBJ1-1, with D perhaps matching TRBD1 (5 bases). Trimming left V 0 bases short and J 1 base short, with 21 bases between. The germline V gene encodes CDR1 SGHNT and CDR2 YENEEA. CDR3 size: 19 residues. CDR3 in DNA: TGTGCCAGCAGCTTAGATTGGGCCCCAATGGGGCAGCCGAACACTGAAGCTTTCTTT. The encoded protein is CASSLDWAPMGQPNTEAFF.

This chain connects TRBV6-1 to TRBJ1-5; 9 bases match TRBD1. V dropped 4 bases and J dropped 0; count of bases not matched to a gene: 7. The CDR3 consists of 17 residues. Germline CDR1 is MNHNS and CDR2 is SASEGT. CDR3 protein: CASSGGTGRYSNQPQHF. As DNA, the CDR3 is TGTGCCAGCAGTGGAGGGACAGGGAGATATAGCAATCAGCCCCAGCATTTT.

This clone was counted between two and nine times. The chain carries TRBV4-1 and TRBJ1-5; a weak D match, TRBD1 (6 bases). This CDR3 region has 13 residues. V was clipped by 4 bases and J by 5 bases, with 9 bases between them. The germline gives CDR1 MGHRA, CDR2 YSYEKL. CDR3 region: CASSLRGDQPQHF. The DNA of the CDR3 is TGCGCCAGCAGCCTAAGGGGGGATCAGCCCCAGCATTTT.

CDR3 residues: CASSVTDFTDTQYF. The CDR3 bases are TGTGCCAGCAGCGTGACAGACTTCACAGATACGCAGTATTTT. V usage is TRBV9 and J usage is TRBJ2-3, with D tentatively TRBD1 (5 bases). The V end lost 2 bases, the J end lost 2 bases, and 9 bases lay between the germline ends. The CDR3 sequence is 14 residues long. The germline V gene has CDR1 SGDLS and CDR2 YYNGEE.

V usage is TRBV5-1 and J usage is TRBJ1-3, with D possibly TRBD1 on 6 matching bases. CDR1 SGHRS and CDR2 YFSETQ come from the germline V gene. This CDR3 comprises 17 residues. Trimming shortened V by 7 bases and J by 0 bases, and 20 bases separated the two germline ends. In DNA form, the CDR3 reads TGCGCCAGCCGGACAGACGGCCGGACCCACTCTGGAAACACCATATATTTT. Encoded protein: CASRTDGRTHSGNTIYF.

The chain is built from TRBV7-6 and TRBJ2-1; TRBD2 matches at 10 bases. J lost 4 bases, V lost 5 bases, and 8 bases had no gene match. The CDR3 sequence is 16 residues long. Germline loops: CDR1 SGHVS, CDR2 FNYEAQ. CDR3 DNA sequence: TGTGCCAGCAGCCGAGTAGCGGGGGGCATATACAATGAGCAGTTCTTC. It yields the protein CASSRVAGGIYNEQFF.

The chain uses TRBV2 and TRBJ1-6; maybe TRBD1 (6 bases). Germline V gene sequence: CDR1 SNHLY, CDR2 FYNNEI. Trimming removed 6 bases at V and 5 bases at J, with 8 bases between. The CDR3 length is 13 residues. This chain's CDR3 is CASSRDNNSPLHF. The CDR3 DNA reads TGTGCCAGCAGCCGGGACAATAATTCACCCCTCCACTTT.

The chain carries TRBV6-5 and TRBJ1-3; possibly TRBD1 for D (5 bases). Trimming pared 5 bases from V and 4 bases from J, leaving 15 bases between. From germline, CDR1 is MNHEY and CDR2 SVGAGI. There are 15 residues in the CDR3. In nucleotides, the CDR3 is TGTGCCAGCAGTCAAGGGCCGGAGGGGGGAAACACCATATATTTT. This codes for CASSQGPEGGNTIYF.

Details on this clone: Other DNA sequences in this specimen translate into the identical CDR3. J is TRBJ2-7 and V is TRBV6-5, with TRBD1 identical over 7 bases. The ends lost 6 bases at V and 1 base at J; junction bases unmatched: 3. The CDR3 is made up of 13 amino acids. CDR1 and CDR2 from the germline V gene are MNHEY and SVGAGI. In DNA form, the CDR3 reads TGTGCCAGCAGCAAGGGACAGTCCTACGAGCAGTACTTC. It specifies CASSKGQSYEQYF.

A single count supports this clone. The chain combines TRBV2 with TRBJ2-2; 13 bases match TRBD2. The CDR3 spans 16 residues. Germline CDR1 SNHLY, CDR2 FYNNEI. With 5 bases clipped from V and 2 bases from J, the junction kept 2 bases outside the gene matches. As DNA, the CDR3 is TGTGCCAGCAGTCGGACTAGCGGGGGTAACACCGGGGAGCTGTTTTTT. Translation gives CASSRTSGGNTGELFF.

DNA of the CDR3: TGTGCCAGCAGCGGGACTAGTGATACGCAGTATTTT. This codes for CASSGTSDTQYF. V and J are TRBV5-4 and TRBJ2-3; 8 bases map to TRBD2. Germline-derived CDR1 and CDR2 are SGHNT and YYREEE (reference sequence). V was clipped by 4 bases and J by 6 bases; unmatched bases: 1. The length of the CDR3 is 12 residues.

A word on this clone: Other DNA sequences in this sample translate to the same CDR3. The chain uses TRBV19 and TRBJ2-7, with 9 nucleotides matching TRBD1. V shed 6 bases and J 2 bases; nucleotides not matched to a gene: 2. Germline CDR1 and CDR2: LNHDA and SQIVND (reference sequence). CDR3 size: 13 residues. The CDR3 spells CASRRTGAYEQYF. CDR3 in DNA: TGTGCCAGTAGACGGACAGGGGCCTACGAGCAGTACTTC. Looking up the rest from reference TRBV19 and TRBJ2-7 gives the full variable domain: DGGITQSPKYLFRKEGQNVTLSCEQNLNHDAMYWYRQDPGQGLRLIYYSQIVNDFQKGDIAEGYSVSREKKESFPLTVTSAQKNPTAFYLCASRRTGAYEQYFGPGTRLTVT.

The chain couples TRBV5-1 to TRBJ2-1; 8 nucleotides match TRBD2. V lost 0 bases and J lost 7; bases outside the gene matches: 0. CDR3 length: 13 residues. Germline V lookup: CDR1 SGHRS, CDR2 YFSETQ. The CDR3 DNA reads as TGCGCCAGCAGCTTGGTAGCGGGGAATGAGCAGTTCTTC. Its translation: CASSLVAGNEQFF.